The clone carrying this T cell receptor beta chain appeared a few times. Its antigen is undetermined. With listed TCR primers and previously described methods, bulk TCR libraries were prepared. TCRdb called the PCR reads again in MiXCR, with one record for every CDR3 protein. This table holds about 63,000 distinct CDR3 sequences, around 19% found once. The data are from a study of molecular identifiers for immune sequencing clone quantification. Background on the study: Replicate RNA came from 20,000 or 100,000 naive CD8 cells and was split five ways, and four parts were sequenced.

The V end lost 6 bases, the J end lost 3 bases, and 12 bases lay between the germline ends. The germline V gene encodes CDR1 MDHEN and CDR2 SYDVKM. The CDR3 extends over 13 amino acids. Broader study findings: Researchers reportedly could pick up spiked Jurkat TCR RNA from one cell mixed into about a million naive cells. The sizes of highly expanded clones could be underestimated when identical TCR molecules share a barcode.

The gene calls are TRBV28 and TRBJ2-7; D is perhaps TRBD2 (6 bases). The TCR originated in a human donor in good health. Some libraries in this study had Jurkat cell RNA spiked in. The sample comprised naive CD8+ T cells from blood, with Jurkat cell RNA spiked in. The sample's subset: FACS-sorted CD8+CD4-CCR7+CD45RA+ naive T cells. CDR3 nucleotides: TGTGCCAGCAGCGAGCGGGCTAGCTACGAGCAGTACTTC. Its translation: CASSERASYEQYF.